The next 7 T cell receptor beta chains were all read from a single sample in a study of graft-versus-host responses after intestinal transplantation. These TCRs are of unknown antigen specificity. This table comes from immunoSEQ multiplex PCR, and its TCRdb copy is limited to in-frame clones, with some not included. The sample has approximately 130,000 clones, more than 90% seen once. The source material was unstimulated CD4+ T cells sorted from spleen or lymph node cells, sampled before intestinal transplant. The origin of the receptors is a human donor who received an intestinal transplant.

The chain uses TRBV5-4 and TRBJ2-7, with 9 positions matching TRBD2. This CDR3 has 15 amino acids. Germline values: CDR1 SGHNT, CDR2 YYREEE (reference sequence). V lost 4 bases to trimming and J lost 3 bases; unmatched junction nucleotides: 8. The DNA of the CDR3 is TGTGCCAGCAGCCCCGCTGGCGGGGGGGTCTACGAGCAGTACTTC. It is translated as CASSPAGGGVYEQYF.

DNA of the CDR3: TGTGCCAGCAGCCCAAGCGGGGGGACCCCTTACGAGCAGTACTTC. This sequence encodes CASSPSGGTPYEQYF. The rearrangement links TRBV7-3 to TRBJ2-7; 9 bases match TRBD2. V lost 5 bases, J lost 4 bases, and 9 bases stayed unmatched. The germline V gene has CDR1 SGHTA and CDR2 FQGTGA. The CDR3 consists of 15 residues.

V is TRBV18 and J is TRBJ1-1, with 10 nucleotides matching TRBD1. Germline lookup yields CDR1 KGHSH and CDR2 LQKENI. Losses at the gene ends were 3 bases for V and 11 bases for J; bases not matched to a gene: 6. The CDR3 loop spans 13 amino acids. CDR3 amino acids: CASSPPGQGSAFF. CDR3 in DNA: TGTGCCAGCTCACCCCCGGGACAGGGGTCCGCTTTCTTT.

This rearrangement joins TRBV5-1 to TRBJ2-3; a possible D gene is TRBD2 (6 bases). Germline loops: CDR1 SGHRS, CDR2 YFSETQ. Trimming stripped 6 bases from V and 0 bases from J, with 8 bases between. The CDR3 contains 13 residues. DNA of the CDR3: TGCGCCAGCAACCTAGCGAGCACAGATACGCAGTATTTT. Amino acids: CASNLASTDTQYF.

This sequence joins TRBV19 and TRBJ1-3; no clear D gene. The CDR3 length is 14 residues. The germline V gene has CDR1 LNHDA and CDR2 SQIVND (reference sequence). V dropped 3 bases and J dropped 2 bases, with 8 bases sitting between them. The CDR3 DNA sequence: TGTGCCAGTAGTATTAGTGCGGCTGGAAACACCATATATTTT. This gives the protein CASSISAAGNTIYF.

The chain joins TRBV5-1 to TRBJ1-3, with D possibly being TRBD1 (6 bases). CDR1 and CDR2 (germline): SGHRS, YFSETQ. The germline V and J ends were trimmed by 7 bases and 0 bases, with 17 bases remaining between them. The length of the CDR3 is 16 residues. In DNA form, the CDR3 reads TGCGCCAGCTCCCCGGAAGGGGGGTTCTCTGGAAACACCATATATTTT. It codes for CASSPEGGFSGNTIYF.

This clone was detected a few times. This chain joins TRBV19 and TRBJ1-3; tentative D call: TRBD1 (5 bases). V was shortened by 3 bases and J by 2 bases, with 11 bases between the two germline ends. The length of the CDR3 is 15 residues. The germline CDR1 and CDR2 sequences are LNHDA and SQIVND (reference sequence). CDR3 in amino acids: CASSISREAGNTIYF. The CDR3 DNA is TGTGCCAGTAGTATCAGCAGGGAGGCTGGAAACACCATATATTTT. The complete variable domain, with remaining parts taken from reference TRBV19 and TRBJ1-3, reads DGGITQSPKYLFRKEGQNVTLSCEQNLNHDAMYWYRQDPGQGLRLIYYSQIVNDFQKGDIAEGYSVSREKKESFPLTVTSAQKNPTAFYLCASSISREAGNTIYFGEGSWLTVV.